These T cell receptor beta chains were read from a single sample in a study of shared clonotypes between healthy human individuals. Profiling relied on immunoSEQ multiplex PCR, and the TCRdb table lists in-frame clones only, not all of them. The profile shows more than 1,200,000 clones, 98% of them singletons. Input material: naive CD4+ T cells sorted from blood. These TCRs come from a man aged 30 to 39 in good health. CDR3s include the opening cysteine and the closing phenylalanine or tryptophan. Fields, in order: J gene, clone size, V gene, D gene, CDR3 DNA, CDR3 protein. D genes are given only for firm matches. The size entry is marked missing in some rows and otherwise reads once, few, many or a size class.

J gene: TRBJ2-1
clone size: -
V gene: TRBV6-1
D gene: -
CDR3 DNA: TGTGCCAGCAGTGAAGTGTGGAGTGAGCAGTTCTTC
CDR3 protein: CASSEVWSEQFF

J gene: TRBJ1-5
clone size: -
V gene: TRBV30
D gene: -
CDR3 DNA: TGTGCCTGGAGTGTAGCTAGCAATCAGCCCCAGCATTTT
CDR3 protein: CAWSVASNQPQHF

J gene: TRBJ2-7
clone size: once
V gene: TRBV5-6
D gene: -
CDR3 DNA: TGTGCCAGCAGCTGGGCAGGCAGGGACTACGAGCAGTACTTC
CDR3 protein: CASSWAGRDYEQYF

J gene: TRBJ2-4
clone size: -
V gene: TRBV29-1
D gene: -
CDR3 DNA: TGCAGCCAACTGGGGGGTGGGAACATTCAGTACTTC
CDR3 protein: CSQLGGGNIQYF

J gene: TRBJ2-1
clone size: -
V gene: TRBV10-3
D gene: -
CDR3 DNA: TGTGCCATCAGTGAGGGACAGCCTAATGAGCAGTTCTTC
CDR3 protein: CAISEGQPNEQFF

J gene: TRBJ2-7
clone size: -
V gene: TRBV6-1
D gene: -
CDR3 DNA: TGTGCCACCTCCCTCCAGTACTTC
CDR3 protein: CATSLQYF

J gene: TRBJ2-6
clone size: -
V gene: TRBV18
D gene: -
CDR3 DNA: TGTGCCAGCTCACCGGGGGTCCCTCTCTCTGGGGCCAACGTCCTGACTTTC
CDR3 protein: CASSPGVPLSGANVLTF

J gene: TRBJ1-3
clone size: -
V gene: TRBV5-1
D gene: TRBD1
CDR3 DNA: TGCGCCAGCAGCTTGGCGGGGACAGGGAGCGGAAACACCATATATTTT
CDR3 protein: CASSLAGTGSGNTIYF

J gene: TRBJ1-2
clone size: -
V gene: TRBV2
D gene: -
CDR3 DNA: TGTGCCAGCAGTGAGGCCCGCGGCTTGGGTTATGGCTACACCTTC
CDR3 protein: CASSEARGLGYGYTF

J gene: TRBJ2-3
clone size: -
V gene: TRBV30
D gene: TRBD2
CDR3 DNA: TGTGCCGGATTTCCGACTAGCGGGAGGAATGTGGGGGGCACAGATACGCAGTATTTT
CDR3 protein: CAGFPTSGRNVGGTDTQYF

J gene: TRBJ2-2
clone size: once
V gene: TRBV11-1
D gene: TRBD2
CDR3 DNA: TGTGCCAGCAGCGGCGGGGACTATCGGACCGGGGAGCTGTTTTTT
CDR3 protein: CASSGGDYRTGELFF

J gene: TRBJ2-7
clone size: -
V gene: TRBV27
D gene: TRBD2
CDR3 DNA: TGTGCCAGCAGAGACAGAAGGCGGGAGAAGTACGAGCAGTACTTC
CDR3 protein: CASRDRRREKYEQYF

J gene: TRBJ2-5
clone size: -
V gene: TRBV19
D gene: -
CDR3 DNA: TGTGCCACTGCGGACATTCAAGAGACCCAGTACTTC
CDR3 protein: CATADIQETQYF

J gene: TRBJ2-3
clone size: -
V gene: TRBV6-5
D gene: -
CDR3 DNA: TGTGCCAGCAGTTCTATCAGGGCAAGGGCAGATACGCAGTATTTT
CDR3 protein: CASSSIRARADTQYF

J gene: TRBJ2-3
clone size: -
V gene: TRBV10-1
D gene: TRBD2
CDR3 DNA: TGCGCCAGCAGTGCTAGCGGGAGGGGAGATACGCAGTATTTT
CDR3 protein: CASSASGRGDTQYF

J gene: TRBJ1-1
clone size: -
V gene: TRBV7-9
D gene: -
CDR3 DNA: TGTGCCAGCAGCCTAAACAGACCCCACACTGAAGCTTTCTTT
CDR3 protein: CASSLNRPHTEAFF

J gene: TRBJ2-1
clone size: -
V gene: TRBV28
D gene: TRBD2
CDR3 DNA: TGTGCCAGCAGTCCAGACTTTACTAGCGGGAGAGACGAGCAGTTCTTC
CDR3 protein: CASSPDFTSGRDEQFF

J gene: TRBJ1-5
clone size: -
V gene: TRBV2
D gene: TRBD1
CDR3 DNA: TGTGCCAGCAGTGTGGGACAGGGGGCAAGTCAGCCCCAGCATTTT
CDR3 protein: CASSVGQGASQPQHF

J gene: TRBJ1-5
clone size: -
V gene: TRBV5-8
D gene: -
CDR3 DNA: TGTGCCAGCAGCTTGTCTGACAATCAGCCCCAGCATTTT
CDR3 protein: CASSLSDNQPQHF

J gene: TRBJ1-3
clone size: -
V gene: TRBV2
D gene: -
CDR3 DNA: TGTGCCAGCAGTGTTGACGTCTCTGGAAACACCATATATTTT
CDR3 protein: CASSVDVSGNTIYF

J gene: TRBJ1-2
clone size: -
V gene: TRBV5-4
D gene: -
CDR3 DNA: TGTGCCAGCAGTGGACGACCTGAGGCCGACTATGGCTACACCTTC
CDR3 protein: CASSGRPEADYGYTF

J gene: TRBJ2-2
clone size: -
V gene: TRBV11-2
D gene: -
CDR3 DNA: TGTGCCAGCGGCCGTCGCGACAACACCGGGGAGCTGTTTTTT
CDR3 protein: CASGRRDNTGELFF

J gene: TRBJ2-7
clone size: -
V gene: TRBV5-5
D gene: -
CDR3 DNA: TGTGCCAGCAGCCGGGAAAGCCCCAGAGGCTACGAGCAGTACTTC
CDR3 protein: CASSRESPRGYEQYF

J gene: TRBJ2-7
clone size: -
V gene: TRBV7-2
D gene: TRBD1
CDR3 DNA: TGTGCCAGCAGCGCCGACGGGACAGGATTCTACGAGCAGTACTTC
CDR3 protein: CASSADGTGFYEQYF

J gene: TRBJ2-3
clone size: -
V gene: TRBV5-4
D gene: -
CDR3 DNA: TGTGCCAGCAGCTGGTGGGGGGATACGCAGTATTTT
CDR3 protein: CASSWWGDTQYF

J gene: TRBJ1-1
clone size: -
V gene: TRBV5-5
D gene: TRBD1
CDR3 DNA: TGTGCCAGCAGCTTGCGATGGGACAGAGTCACTTTGGGCACTGAAGCTTTCTTT
CDR3 protein: CASSLRWDRVTLGTEAFF

J gene: TRBJ2-7
clone size: -
V gene: TRBV4-1
D gene: -
CDR3 DNA: TGCGCCAGCAGCCCACATGACAGCCAAATACCCTACGAGCAGTACTTC
CDR3 protein: CASSPHDSQIPYEQYF

J gene: TRBJ2-5
clone size: -
V gene: TRBV10-2
D gene: -
CDR3 DNA: TGCGCCAGCAACGCGGCCCAAGAGACCCAGTACTTC
CDR3 protein: CASNAAQETQYF

J gene: TRBJ2-7
clone size: -
V gene: TRBV5-4
D gene: -
CDR3 DNA: TGTGCCAGCAGCTTGACCGCAACCGAGCAGTACTTC
CDR3 protein: CASSLTATEQYF

J gene: TRBJ2-4
clone size: -
V gene: TRBV18
D gene: -
CDR3 DNA: TGTGCCAGCTCACCACCTACGGGACTAGCCAAAAACATTCAGTACTTC
CDR3 protein: CASSPPTGLAKNIQYF

J gene: TRBJ2-7
clone size: -
V gene: TRBV18
D gene: TRBD2
CDR3 DNA: TGTGCCAGCTCACCCGGACTAGCGGACTCCTACGAGCAGTACTTC
CDR3 protein: CASSPGLADSYEQYF

J gene: TRBJ2-2
clone size: -
V gene: TRBV10-3
D gene: -
CDR3 DNA: TGTGCCCGCCGCGGGATACGGCGAGGCACCGGGGAGCTGTTTTTT
CDR3 protein: CARRGIRRGTGELFF

J gene: TRBJ2-3
clone size: -
V gene: TRBV5-1
D gene: -
CDR3 DNA: TGCGCCAGCAGCACCAATAGCGGCAACACAGATACGCAGTATTTT
CDR3 protein: CASSTNSGNTDTQYF

J gene: TRBJ2-5
clone size: -
V gene: TRBV7-2
D gene: -
CDR3 DNA: TGTGCCAGCAGCCCTTCCAGGGAGGAGACCCAGTACTTC
CDR3 protein: CASSPSREETQYF

J gene: TRBJ2-7
clone size: -
V gene: TRBV7-2
D gene: -
CDR3 DNA: TGTGCCAGCAGCTTTACAGGGACTCGAGAGCAGTACTTC
CDR3 protein: CASSFTGTREQYF

J gene: TRBJ2-2
clone size: once
V gene: TRBV2
D gene: -
CDR3 DNA: TGTGCCAGCAGTGGCGTTGCCACCGGGGAGCTGTTTTTT
CDR3 protein: CASSGVATGELFF

J gene: TRBJ1-1
clone size: -
V gene: TRBV18
D gene: -
CDR3 DNA: TGTGCCAGCTCACCACCACTACGGATGGCGTCAGCTTTCTTT
CDR3 protein: CASSPPLRMASAFF

J gene: TRBJ1-1
clone size: -
V gene: TRBV6-1
D gene: -
CDR3 DNA: TGTGCCAGCAGTCTGGAAGGTGGGCTGAACACTGAAGCTTTCTTT
CDR3 protein: CASSLEGGLNTEAFF

J gene: TRBJ2-2
clone size: -
V gene: TRBV10-3
D gene: -
CDR3 DNA: TGTGCCATCAGTTTCGCCGGGACCCCCGGGAGCACCGGGGAGCTGTTTTTT
CDR3 protein: CAISFAGTPGSTGELFF

J gene: TRBJ2-7
clone size: -
V gene: TRBV5-6
D gene: -
CDR3 DNA: TGTGCCAGCAGCTTCGACAGGACCTACGAGCAGTACTTC
CDR3 protein: CASSFDRTYEQYF

J gene: TRBJ2-5
clone size: -
V gene: TRBV5-4
D gene: -
CDR3 DNA: TGTGCCAGCAGCTTGGCGGCAGTCCCCGGGGAGACCCAGTACTTC
CDR3 protein: CASSLAAVPGETQYF

J gene: TRBJ2-3
clone size: -
V gene: TRBV28
D gene: -
CDR3 DNA: TGTGCCACCGAAAGTCCAGATACGCAGTATTTT
CDR3 protein: CATESPDTQYF

J gene: TRBJ2-3
clone size: -
V gene: TRBV18
D gene: TRBD2
CDR3 DNA: TGTGCCAGCTCACTGCTTAGCGGGAGTGCAGATACGCAGTATTTT
CDR3 protein: CASSLLSGSADTQYF

J gene: TRBJ2-1
clone size: -
V gene: TRBV9
D gene: -
CDR3 DNA: TGTGCCAGCAGCCCCTCTTCGGGAGCAGGGCAGTTCTTC
CDR3 protein: CASSPSSGAGQFF

J gene: TRBJ1-5
clone size: -
V gene: TRBV18
D gene: -
CDR3 DNA: TGTGCCAGCTCACTTACGCTCGGGACACCTAATCAGCCCCAGCATTTT
CDR3 protein: CASSLTLGTPNQPQHF

J gene: TRBJ1-5
clone size: -
V gene: TRBV28
D gene: -
CDR3 DNA: TGTGCCAGCAGTTTATCGGGACCGTTTGCTCAGCCCCAGCATTTT
CDR3 protein: CASSLSGPFAQPQHF

J gene: TRBJ1-4
clone size: -
V gene: TRBV5-1
D gene: -
CDR3 DNA: TGCGCCAGCAGCTGGCCGATGGGGGCAACTAATGAAAAACTGTTTTTT
CDR3 protein: CASSWPMGATNEKLFF

J gene: TRBJ2-1
clone size: once
V gene: TRBV7-7
D gene: -
CDR3 DNA: TGTGCCAGCAGCGACGGGGTATACAATGAGCAGTTCTTC
CDR3 protein: CASSDGVYNEQFF

J gene: TRBJ2-1
clone size: -
V gene: TRBV28
D gene: TRBD2
CDR3 DNA: TGTGCCAGCAGTTTATGGGGGACTAGCGGGAATTACAATGAGCAGTTCTTC
CDR3 protein: CASSLWGTSGNYNEQFF

J gene: TRBJ2-7
clone size: -
V gene: TRBV9
D gene: TRBD1
CDR3 DNA: TGTGCCAGCAGCGTAGCTCCGGACAGGGGCCACGAGCAGTACTTC
CDR3 protein: CASSVAPDRGHEQYF

J gene: TRBJ2-2
clone size: -
V gene: TRBV18
D gene: -
CDR3 DNA: TGTGCCAGCTCACCACCCAGCAGCAGGGTTTATACCGGGGAGCTGTTTTTT
CDR3 protein: CASSPPSSRVYTGELFF

J gene: TRBJ2-6
clone size: -
V gene: TRBV5-1
D gene: -
CDR3 DNA: TGCGCCACAGCAGTAGGTTTTGGGGCCAACGTCCTGACTTTC
CDR3 protein: CATAVGFGANVLTF

J gene: TRBJ1-3
clone size: -
V gene: TRBV4-3
D gene: -
CDR3 DNA: TGCGCCAGCAGCCAAGATTATCATCCGGGACTCTCTGGAAACACCATATATTTT
CDR3 protein: CASSQDYHPGLSGNTIYF

J gene: TRBJ1-5
clone size: -
V gene: TRBV2
D gene: TRBD1
CDR3 DNA: TGTGCCAGCAGTGAAAACTGGGGTGGGTCGGGGACAGGGAGCCAGCCCCAGCATTTT
CDR3 protein: CASSENWGGSGTGSQPQHF

J gene: TRBJ2-1
clone size: -
V gene: TRBV28
D gene: -
CDR3 DNA: TGTGCCAGCCGTTACAATGAGCAGTTCTTC
CDR3 protein: CASRYNEQFF

J gene: TRBJ2-7
clone size: -
V gene: TRBV5-1
D gene: TRBD1
CDR3 DNA: TGCGCCAGCAGCTACTCCGGGACAGCCTCCTACGAGCAGTACTTC
CDR3 protein: CASSYSGTASYEQYF

J gene: TRBJ1-2
clone size: -
V gene: TRBV4-1
D gene: TRBD1
CDR3 DNA: TGCGCCAGCAGCCAAGATCCAGGGGGCTATGGCTACACCTTC
CDR3 protein: CASSQDPGGYGYTF

J gene: TRBJ2-7
clone size: -
V gene: TRBV6-6
D gene: -
CDR3 DNA: TGTGCCAGCAGGGACCCTATCGTAGTCTCCCGCTACGAGCAGTACTTC
CDR3 protein: CASRDPIVVSRYEQYF

J gene: TRBJ2-7
clone size: -
V gene: TRBV5-1
D gene: TRBD2
CDR3 DNA: TGCGCCAGCAGCTTATTGGCGGGAGATTTTCACGAGCAGTACTTC
CDR3 protein: CASSLLAGDFHEQYF